The 26 T cell receptor beta chains listed next were all sequenced from one sample in a study of blood T cell repertoires in COVID-19. The table came from immunoSEQ multiplex PCR; TCRdb's copy has only in-frame clones and leaves some out. This sample has approximately 100,000 clones; about four fifths occur once, and the top ten carry 15% to 20%. Sequenced sample: peripheral blood. Receptors originate from a woman aged 55-70 years with acute or convalescent COVID-19.

V is TRBV11-3 and J is TRBJ2-1, with 8 bases lining up with TRBD2. The junction had 12 bases not matched to a gene; V was cut back by 4 bases and J by 7 bases. Germline CDR1 SGHNT, CDR2 YENEEA. The CDR3 extends over 16 amino acids. As DNA, the CDR3 is TGTGCCAGCAGCTCAGGGGCCGGGGGGGCCATGAATGAGCAGTTCTTC. This sequence encodes CASSSGAGGAMNEQFF.

This chain joins TRBV3-1 (or the pseudogene TRBV3-2) and TRBJ1-5, with D maybe TRBD1 (6 bases). This CDR3 spans 15 amino acids. V lost 5 bases and J lost 2, with 13 bases in between. CDR1 is LGHDT, CDR2 YNNKEL, per germline (reference sequence). Here the CDR3 reads CASSSRGERNQPQHF. CDR3 sequence (DNA): TGTGCCAGCAGCAGCAGGGGCGAACGCAATCAGCCCCAGCATTTT.

This chain links TRBV6-6 with TRBJ1-1; perhaps TRBD1 as D (5 bases). Trimming shortened V by 2 bases and J by 4 bases, and 8 bases separated the two germline ends. The CDR3 extends over 13 amino acids. CDR1 MNHNY and CDR2 SVGAGI come from the germline V gene (reference sequence). The CDR3 bases are TGTGCCAGCAGTTACGGGGGGAGCACTGAAGCTTTCTTT. As protein: CASSYGGSTEAFF.

The chain joins TRBV10-1 to TRBJ1-1; possible D gene TRBD1, 5 bases. The CDR3 runs to 16 residues. The germline gives CDR1 WNHNN, CDR2 SYGVQD (reference sequence). Trimming shortened V by 4 bases and J by 1 base, and 16 bases separated the two germline ends. The CDR3 protein is CASSVMETGGNTEAFF. CDR3 bases: TGCGCCAGCAGTGTGATGGAAACCGGGGGGAACACTGAAGCTTTCTTT.

The V call is TRBV6-6, the J call TRBJ1-1; D call uncertain. Germline loops: CDR1 MNHNY, CDR2 SVGAGI (reference sequence). The CDR3 runs 11 residues. Deletions cut 7 bases from V and 10 bases from J, with 13 bases between. The CDR3 coding sequence is TGTGCCAGCAACAACCCAGGAGGAGCTTTCTTT. Protein sequence: CASNNPGGAFF.

V and J are TRBV7-2 and TRBJ2-4, with a weak D call TRBD1 (6 bases). The ends were cut back, 5 bases at V and 8 bases at J, with 16 bases in the middle. The CDR3 covers 14 residues. Germline CDR1 is SGHTA and CDR2 is FQGNSA. In nucleotides, the CDR3 is TGTGCCAGCAGCGTACTTTGGGGGCCCTACATTCAGTACTTC. This sequence encodes CASSVLWGPYIQYF.

This chain uses TRBV5-1 with TRBJ2-3, with D unresolved. Germline V gives CDR1 SGHRS, CDR2 YFSETQ. Deletions cut 4 bases from V and 2 bases from J, with 11 bases between. This CDR3 comprises 14 residues. Here the CDR3 DNA reads TGCGCCAGCAGCCAAGACACCAACACAGATACGCAGTATTTT. Translation gives CASSQDTNTDTQYF.

V and J are TRBV4-1 and TRBJ1-1; D may be TRBD1 (6 bases). Germline V CDR1 and CDR2: MGHRA, YSYEKL. This CDR3 spans 14 amino acids. The V gene lost 6 bases and the J gene lost 1 base, with 12 bases spanning the gap. CDR3 in amino acids: CASRGTLKNTEAFF. CDR3 in DNA: TGCGCCAGCAGGGGGACATTAAAGAACACTGAAGCTTTCTTT.

The chain has TRBV19 and TRBJ1-5; TRBD1 agrees at 7 bases. The CDR3 has 13 residues. From germline, CDR1 is LNHDA and CDR2 SQIVND (reference sequence). J gave up 6 bases and V 6 bases, and 5 bases lay outside the gene matches. The CDR3 DNA is TGTGCCAGTAGACAGCCAGGGGGTCAGCCCCAGCATTTT. Translating it yields CASRQPGGQPQHF.

The rearrangement links TRBV7-9 to TRBJ1-5; the D gene is possibly TRBD1 (5 bases). V was shortened by 1 base and J by 9 bases, with 25 bases between the two germline ends. The CDR3 runs 18 residues. Germline-derived CDR1 and CDR2 are SEHNR and FQNEAQ (reference sequence). This chain's CDR3 is CASSLGDYRGSESRPQHF. In nucleotides, the CDR3 is TGTGCCAGCAGCTTAGGCGATTATAGGGGCTCGGAGAGTAGGCCCCAGCATTTT.

The V call is TRBV7-8, the J call TRBJ2-1; 13 bases align to TRBD2. CDR1 SGHVS and CDR2 FQNEAQ come from the germline V gene. With 5 bases clipped from V and 0 bases from J, the junction kept 7 bases outside the gene matches. This CDR3 is built from 18 residues. CDR3 DNA sequence: TGTGCCAGCAGCAGGGGACTAGCGGGGATGAGCTCCTACAATGAGCAGTTCTTC. This sequence encodes CASSRGLAGMSSYNEQFF.

J is TRBJ1-1 and V is TRBV29-1; 10 bases agree with TRBD1. This CDR3 is built from 13 residues. V shed 7 bases and J 6 bases; nucleotides not matched to a gene: 8. Germline V gene sequence: CDR1 SQVTM, CDR2 ANQGSEA. DNA for the CDR3: TGCAGCGCGGGAGGGACAGGGGTTTCTGAAGCTTTCTTT. It translates to CSAGGTGVSEAFF.

The chain's CDR3 is CASSLRPGGQGYYGYTF. The CDR3, as DNA: TGTGCCAGCAGCTTGCGGCCAGGGGGACAGGGATACTATGGCTACACCTTC. The rearrangement links TRBV5-4 to TRBJ1-2, with 9 bases lining up with TRBD1. The CDR3 runs 17 residues. Trimming at V came to 1 base and at J to 3 bases, leaving 10 bases not matched to a gene. Germline CDR1 SGHNT, CDR2 YYREEE (reference sequence).

This chain's CDR3 is CASSWGHSYEQYF. CDR3 sequence (DNA): TGTGCCAGCAGTTGGGGACACTCCTACGAGCAGTACTTC. The J gene is TRBJ2-7, the V gene TRBV6-2 or TRBV6-3, with a possible D match to TRBD1 (6 bases). V lost 4 bases and J 0 bases, leaving 7 bases between the germline ends. CDR1 and CDR2 (germline): MNHEY, SVGEGT. This CDR3 has 13 residues.

V gene TRBV5-1 combines with J gene TRBJ2-5, with D hard to call. The germline CDR1 and CDR2 sequences are SGHRS and YFSETQ. Between the trimmed V and J ends, which lost 2 bases and 2 bases, there was a span of 13 bases. The CDR3 is 15 residues long. CDR3 amino acids: CASSLSRPQQETQYF. The CDR3 DNA is TGCGCCAGCAGCTTATCTAGGCCCCAACAAGAGACCCAGTACTTC. The full variable domain, with the rest looked up from reference TRBV5-1 and TRBJ2-5, is KAGVTQTPRYLIKTRGQQVTLSCSPISGHRSVSWYQQTPGQGLQFLFEYFSETQRNKGNFPGRFSGRQFSNSRSEMNVSTLELGDSALYLCASSLSRPQQETQYFGPGTRLLVL.

This chain connects TRBV30 to TRBJ2-3, with 7 positions matching TRBD2. Per the germline V gene, CDR1 is GTSNPN and CDR2 is SVGIG (reference sequence). This CDR3 comprises 13 residues. V shed 7 bases and J 3 bases; nucleotides not matched to a gene: 7. The CDR3 DNA reads as TGTGCCTATACGGGCGGGGGAACAGATACGCAGTATTTT. It encodes CAYTGGGTDTQYF. Using reference TRBV30 and TRBJ2-3 for the parts outside the CDR3, the full variable domain is SQTIHQWPATLVQPVGSPLSLECTVEGTSNPNLYWYRQAAGRGLQLLFYSVGIGQISSEVPQNLSASRPQDRQFILSSKKLLLSDSGFYLCAYTGGGTDTQYFGPGTRLTVL.

CDR3 in amino acids: CASSRLGTSGASTDTQYF. DNA for the CDR3: TGCGCCAGCAGCCGCCTCGGGACTAGCGGGGCAAGCACAGATACGCAGTATTTT. The V call is TRBV4-1, the J call TRBJ2-3; 13 nucleotides align to TRBD2. There are 18 residues in the CDR3. Germline V gives CDR1 MGHRA, CDR2 YSYEKL. The V and J ends lost 4 bases and 0 bases, in that order; junction bases with no gene match: 7.

This clone was seen a single time. V is TRBV9 and J is TRBJ1-2, with 8 bases identical to TRBD1. V lost 7 bases to trimming and J lost 8 bases; unmatched junction nucleotides: 7. This CDR3 comprises 12 residues. CDR1 and CDR2 from the germline V gene are SGDLS and YYNGEE. The CDR3 protein is CASGGQGGGYTF. In DNA form, the CDR3 reads TGTGCCAGCGGTGGACAGGGCGGAGGCTACACCTTC.

The rearrangement uses TRBV14 and TRBJ1-1; a weak D match, TRBD1 (5 bases). Trimming pared 2 bases from V and 4 bases from J, leaving 8 bases between. This CDR3 spans 13 amino acids. Germline-derived CDR1 and CDR2 are SGHDN and FVKESK. For the CDR3, the DNA is TGTGCCAGCAGCCAAATAAGGGGCACTGAAGCTTTCTTT. It is translated as CASSQIRGTEAFF.

The chain recombines TRBV29-1 with TRBJ2-7, with 7 bases fitting TRBD1. Germline trimming cut 4 bases from V and 6 bases from J; bases unmatched to any gene: 6. The CDR3 is 12 residues long. Germline V gene sequence: CDR1 SQVTM, CDR2 ANQGSEA. As DNA, the CDR3 is TGCAGCGTTGTCGACAGGGCTGGCGAGCAGTACTTC. Encoded protein: CSVVDRAGEQYF.

The rearrangement joins TRBV19 to TRBJ1-2, with D unclear. The CDR3 has 14 amino acids. V lost 2 bases to trimming and J lost 1 base, with 8 bases between them. Germline values: CDR1 LNHDA, CDR2 SQIVND (reference sequence). The CDR3 protein is CASSIPGYNYGYTF. In nucleotides, the CDR3 is TGTGCCAGTAGTATACCGGGGTATAACTATGGCTACACCTTC.

This chain uses TRBV7-9 with TRBJ2-2, with TRBD2 as a possible D gene (5 bases). Trimming removed 5 bases from V and 1 base from J, with 5 bases in between. This CDR3 region has 13 residues. The germline V gene encodes CDR1 SEHNR and CDR2 FQNEAQ (reference sequence). This chain's CDR3 is CASSAGNTGELFF. The CDR3 nucleotides are TGTGCCAGCAGCGCGGGGAACACCGGGGAGCTGTTTTTT.

This rearrangement joins TRBV4-3 to TRBJ2-3, with 7 bases aligning to TRBD1. The CDR3 length is 14 residues. The germline CDR1 and CDR2 sequences are LGHNA and YSLEER. The V and J ends lost 3 bases and 6 bases, in that order; junction bases with no gene match: 6. DNA for the CDR3: TGCGCCAGCAGCCAGGGACAGATCCATGATACGCAGTATTTT. It is translated as CASSQGQIHDTQYF.

The chain combines TRBV15 with TRBJ2-2, with 8 bases that match TRBD2. CDR3 length equals 18 residues. The V and J ends lost 0 bases and 0 bases, in that order; junction bases with no gene match: 6. Germline-derived CDR1 and CDR2 are LNHNV and YYDKDF (reference sequence). CDR3 sequence (DNA): TGTGCCACCAGCAGAGATGATTACGGGGGGGCGAACACCGGGGAGCTGTTTTTT. Translated: CATSRDDYGGANTGELFF. Looking up the rest from reference TRBV15 and TRBJ2-2 gives the full variable domain: DAMVIQNPRYQVTQFGKPVTLSCSQTLNHNVMYWYQQKSSQAPKLLFHYYDKDFNNEADTPDNFQSRRPNTSFCFLDIRSPGLGDTAMYLCATSRDDYGGANTGELFFGEGSRLTVL.

This clone was counted ten times or more. The V call is TRBV7-2, the J call TRBJ1-2; 7 bases map to TRBD1. V was clipped by 2 bases and J by 7 bases; unmatched bases: 10. Germline CDR1 is SGHTA and CDR2 is FQGNSA. The CDR3 runs 15 residues. The chain's CDR3 is CASSLSGNRGGGYTF. In nucleotides, the CDR3 is TGTGCCAGCAGCTTATCGGGAAACAGGGGCGGTGGCTACACCTTC.

J is TRBJ1-6 and V is TRBV6-5; D is unresolved. V shed 2 bases and J shed 6 bases, with 11 bases lying between them. The germline V gene has CDR1 MNHEY and CDR2 SVGAGI. The CDR3 consists of 15 residues. For the CDR3, the DNA is TGTGCCAGCAGTTACGTTATGAGGAGTAATTCACCCCTCCACTTT. This translates into CASSYVMRSNSPLHF.